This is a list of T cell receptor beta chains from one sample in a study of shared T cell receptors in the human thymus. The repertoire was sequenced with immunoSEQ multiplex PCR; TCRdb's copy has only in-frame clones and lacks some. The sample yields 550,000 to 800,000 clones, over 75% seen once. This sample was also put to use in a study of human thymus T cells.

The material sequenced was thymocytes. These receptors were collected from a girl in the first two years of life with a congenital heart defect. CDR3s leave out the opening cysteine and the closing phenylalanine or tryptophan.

CDR3 protein: ASSQGDRHNYWNSPLH
V gene: TRBV14
J gene: TRBJ1-6
CDR3 length: 16

CDR3 protein: ASSLKGAEAF
V gene: TRBV5-6
J gene: TRBJ1-1
CDR3 length: 10

CDR3 protein: ASSGLGGSGGTREF
V gene: TRBV11-2
J gene: TRBJ2-1
CDR3 length: 14

CDR3 protein: ASSFRKGRLAGSYEQY
V gene: TRBV11-2
J gene: TRBJ2-7
CDR3 length: 16

CDR3 protein: ASSVEGSNYGYT
V gene: TRBV9
J gene: TRBJ1-2
CDR3 length: 12

CDR3 protein: ASRPPGQGGTDTQY
V gene: TRBV7-9
J gene: TRBJ2-3
CDR3 length: 14

CDR3 protein: ASSCPGTGGVLVTEAF
V gene: TRBV7-8
J gene: TRBJ1-1
CDR3 length: 16

CDR3 protein: ASSQDLFVYSSYNEQF
V gene: TRBV4-3
J gene: TRBJ2-1
CDR3 length: 16

CDR3 protein: ASSARISGGAEVPPYGYT
V gene: TRBV9
J gene: TRBJ1-2
CDR3 length: 18

CDR3 protein: ASRRLWTSGGSYNEQF
V gene: TRBV5-1
J gene: TRBJ2-1
CDR3 length: 16

CDR3 protein: ASTFHRVSSYNEQF
V gene: TRBV28
J gene: TRBJ2-1
CDR3 length: 14

CDR3 protein: ASSLRQGRDGELF
V gene: TRBV4-1
J gene: TRBJ2-2
CDR3 length: 13

CDR3 protein: SVAEVNCEKLF
V gene: TRBV29-1
J gene: TRBJ1-4
CDR3 length: 11

CDR3 protein: ASKTGGGETQY
V gene: TRBV6-1
J gene: TRBJ2-5
CDR3 length: 11

CDR3 protein: ATLDRGRGNTEAF
V gene: TRBV6-5
J gene: TRBJ1-1
CDR3 length: 13

CDR3 protein: ASSFTGGKLF
V gene: TRBV27
J gene: TRBJ1-4
CDR3 length: 10

CDR3 protein: ASDIYRGVTDTQY
V gene: TRBV16
J gene: TRBJ2-3
CDR3 length: 13

CDR3 protein: ASSLALAAGNEKLF
V gene: TRBV5-1
J gene: TRBJ1-4
CDR3 length: 14

CDR3 protein: ASSQDHRRGNYGYT
V gene: TRBV4-3
J gene: TRBJ1-2
CDR3 length: 14

CDR3 protein: ASSYRLPSPGHQH
V gene: TRBV6-6
J gene: TRBJ1-5
CDR3 length: 13

CDR3 protein: ASSETIPIYNEQF
V gene: TRBV2
J gene: TRBJ2-1
CDR3 length: 13

CDR3 protein: ASSSWTGLHGYT
V gene: TRBV5-6
J gene: TRBJ1-2
CDR3 length: 12

CDR3 protein: ASSYYIRGQNYGYT
V gene: TRBV6-5
J gene: TRBJ1-2
CDR3 length: 14

CDR3 protein: ASSLPRGMETQY
V gene: TRBV28
J gene: TRBJ2-5
CDR3 length: 12

CDR3 protein: ASSLERGTNPTKETQY
V gene: TRBV28
J gene: TRBJ2-5
CDR3 length: 16

CDR3 protein: ASSLKTPGHRRGECSGANVLT
V gene: TRBV7-3
J gene: TRBJ2-6
CDR3 length: 21

CDR3 protein: ASSLTSDRVELF
V gene: TRBV27
J gene: TRBJ2-2
CDR3 length: 12

CDR3 protein: ASSPGTGEYNEQF
V gene: TRBV9
J gene: TRBJ2-1
CDR3 length: 13

CDR3 protein: ASSHAWTVSNQPQH
V gene: TRBV4-3
J gene: TRBJ1-5
CDR3 length: 14

CDR3 protein: ASSQDRFRGAGTYNEQF
V gene: TRBV4-2
J gene: TRBJ2-1
CDR3 length: 17

CDR3 protein: SVSHLTGGYT
V gene: TRBV29-1
J gene: TRBJ1-2
CDR3 length: 10

CDR3 protein: ASSRSGGRTDTQY
V gene: TRBV6-5
J gene: TRBJ2-3
CDR3 length: 13

CDR3 protein: ASSLAPGQRGAGELF
V gene: TRBV5-1
J gene: TRBJ2-2
CDR3 length: 15

CDR3 protein: ASSSNRVGAYEQY
V gene: TRBV27
J gene: TRBJ2-7
CDR3 length: 13

CDR3 protein: ASSPRPTSGGSHTQY
V gene: TRBV27
J gene: TRBJ2-3
CDR3 length: 15

CDR3 protein: ASSLVIVGQGGYEQY
V gene: TRBV11-2
J gene: TRBJ2-7
CDR3 length: 15

CDR3 protein: SVEDGMVQGAENIQY
V gene: TRBV29-1
J gene: TRBJ2-4
CDR3 length: 15

CDR3 protein: ASSLVSGPYNQPQH
V gene: TRBV7-4
J gene: TRBJ1-5
CDR3 length: 14

CDR3 protein: ATSRVDRRSNYGYT
V gene: TRBV15
J gene: TRBJ1-2
CDR3 length: 14

CDR3 protein: ASSETAHYEQY
V gene: TRBV6-1
J gene: TRBJ2-7
CDR3 length: 11

CDR3 protein: ASRSWTGGSQPQH
V gene: TRBV5-6
J gene: TRBJ1-5
CDR3 length: 13

CDR3 protein: ASSFTGGLNEQF
V gene: TRBV7-6
J gene: TRBJ2-1
CDR3 length: 12

CDR3 protein: ASSVALPDRALPETQY
V gene: TRBV19
J gene: TRBJ2-5
CDR3 length: 16

CDR3 protein: ASSQDFRLAGGHDTQY
V gene: TRBV4-1
J gene: TRBJ2-3
CDR3 length: 16

CDR3 protein: ASSQEGRGRNQPQH
V gene: TRBV4-2
J gene: TRBJ1-5
CDR3 length: 14